This is a list of T cell receptor beta chains from one sample in a study of tumor and adjacent non-tumor tissue in lung cancer. In TCRdb, the multiplex PCR reads were re-called with MiXCR into one record per CDR3 protein. Of approximately 120,000 distinct CDR3 sequences in the sample, roughly 73% are singletons; the top ten hold roughly 35%. Sequenced material: lung tumor tissue. These receptors came from a woman aged 55-69 years with non-small cell lung cancer. Each CDR3 is given with its conserved first and last residue. The order of the fields is clone size, CDR3 length, D gene, V gene, J gene, CDR3 protein, CDR3 DNA. The D gene is left open where the match is weak. Clone size, where shown, is once, few, many, or a class for clones that have expanded.

NA	13	NA	TRBV20-1	TRBJ2-7	CSAATGGGTERYF	TGCAGTGCTGCTACAGGGGGGGGGACGGAGCGGTACTTC
NA	17	TRBD2	TRBV4-2	TRBJ2-1	CARSQEGRGGSVDEQFF	TGTGCCAGGAGCCAAGAAGGGCGGGGGGGGTCCGTCGATGAGCAGTTCTTC
NA	14	NA	TRBV6-5	TRBJ2-7	CGSILFGGDGEQYF	TGTGGCAGCATTCTCTTCGGCGGGGACGGCGAGCAGTACTTC
many	17	NA	TRBV4-3	TRBJ2-1	CASSHDIGDSYFNEQFF	TGCGCCAGCAGCCACGATATAGGGGACTCCTATTTCAATGAGCAGTTCTTC
NA	14	TRBD2	TRBV20-1	TRBJ2-7	CSAIQAGGLGNQYF	TGCAGTGCTATACAAGCGGGGGGCCTGGGTAACCAGTACTTC
few	14	NA	TRBV18	TRBJ1-2	CASSPQGINYGYTF	TGTGCCAGCTCACCACAAGGGATTAACTATGGCTACACCTTC
NA	14	NA	TRBV11-2	TRBJ1-5	CASGLERAGEPQHF	TGTGCCAGCGGCTTGGAACGCGCGGGGGAGCCCCAGCATTTT
few	14	TRBD1	TRBV11-2	TRBJ2-7	CASSISTGTVEQYF	TGTGCCAGTAGCATATCCACCGGGACAGTCGAGCAGTACTTC
NA	14	TRBD1	TRBV13	TRBJ2-7	CASSKGARNYEQYF	TGTGCCAGCAGCAAGGGGGCCCGGAACTACGAGCAGTACTTC
few	15	NA	TRBV28	TRBJ2-1	CASSSVGSSYNEQFF	TGTGCCAGCAGTTCTGTTGGCAGCTCCTACAATGAGCAGTTCTTC
NA	12	NA	TRBV6-1	TRBJ2-3	CASNHHTDTQYF	TGTGCCAGCAATCACCACACAGATACGCAGTATTTT
NA	16	TRBD2	TRBV19	TRBJ2-2	CASSVPSGEGTGELLF	TGTGCCAGTAGTGTTCCTAGCGGAGAGGGCACCGGGGAGCTGTTATTT
NA	12	NA	TRBV28	TRBJ1-5	CASKGANQPQHF	TGTGCCAGCAAAGGAGCTAATCAGCCCCAGCATTTT
many	12	NA	TRBV20-1	TRBJ2-7	CSADHSATSQYF	TGCAGTGCTGATCACTCAGCGACAAGCCAGTACTTC
once	15	NA	TRBV12-3/TRBV12-4	TRBJ2-7	CASSLSGTARHDQYF	TGTGCCAGCAGTTTAAGCGGGACAGCTAGACACGATCAGTACTTC
few	15	NA	TRBV5-8	TRBJ2-6	CASNAPGSGANVLTF	TGTGCCAGCAATGCACCCGGCTCTGGGGCCAACGTCCTGACTTTC
NA	14	NA	TRBV20-1	TRBJ2-2	CSASLKLNTGELFF	TGTAGTGCTTCCCTGAAGCTAAACACCGGGGAGCTGTTTTTT
many	13	TRBD1	TRBV6-1	TRBJ1-2	CASRGQGNYGYTF	TGTGCCAGCAGAGGACAGGGGAACTATGGCTACACCTTC
NA	15	NA	TRBV13	TRBJ1-3	CASRLNRTSGNTIYF	TGTGCCAGCAGATTGAACAGGACCTCTGGAAATACCATATATTTT
NA	14	NA	TRBV4-1	TRBJ2-1	CASSFSTVDNEQFF	TGCGCCAGCAGCTTTTCGACCGTAGACAATGAGCAGTTCTTC
NA	15	NA	TRBV6-2/TRBV6-3	TRBJ1-2	CASSYSTRGAVGYTF	TGTGCCAGCAGTTACTCGACCAGGGGCGCCGTGGGCTACACCTTC
NA	17	NA	TRBV11-2	TRBJ2-7	CASNLERGDPSLNELYF	TGTGCCAGCAATTTAGAACGAGGGGACCCTTCCTTAAACGAGCTGTACTTC
NA	15	TRBD2	TRBV9	TRBJ2-3	CASSETSGITDTQYF	TGTGCCAGCAGCGAGACTAGCGGAATCACAGATACGCAGTATTTT
NA	17	TRBD2	TRBV11-1	TRBJ2-2	CASSPRLAGQSIGESFF	TGTGCCAGCAGCCCGCGACTAGCGGGACAATCCATCGGGGAGTCGTTTTTT
NA	17	TRBD2	TRBV6-5	TRBJ2-7	CASSGLEPSGGVDEQYF	TGTGCCAGTAGTGGCCTTGAGCCTAGCGGGGGAGTCGACGAGCAGTACTTC
NA	13	NA	TRBV6-4	TRBJ2-1	CASSDRASNEQFF	TGTGCCAGCAGTGACAGGGCTAGCAATGAGCAGTTCTTC
NA	20	NA	TRBV4-1	TRBJ1-1	CACSQDSGDPRGRWGTEAFF	TGCGCATGCAGCCAAGATAGTGGCGATCCCAGGGGCCGGTGGGGCACTGAAGCTTTCTTT
NA	14	NA	TRBV11-2	TRBJ2-5	CASSLRLDQETQYF	TGTGCCAGCAGCTTACGCCTAGACCAAGAGACCCAGTACTTC
NA	15	NA	TRBV11-2	TRBJ1-6	CASSLEGEDTAPLHF	TGTGCCAGCAGCTTAGAGGGAGAGGATACCGCACCCCTCCACTTT
NA	14	NA	TRBV20-1	TRBJ2-7	CSTRGEEGFYEQYF	TGCAGTACTAGAGGGGAGGAGGGGTTCTATGAGCAGTACTTC
NA	13	NA	TRBV11-2	TRBJ1-5	CTSSDGPNQPQHF	TGTACCAGCAGCGACGGTCCCAATCAGCCCCAGCATTTT
NA	12	NA	TRBV11-2	TRBJ2-1	CTSSQSYNEQFF	TGTACCAGCAGCCAGAGTTACAATGAGCAGTTCTTC
NA	13	NA	TRBV6-5	TRBJ2-1	CASSYVRGDDQFF	TGTGCCAGCAGTTACGTAAGAGGCGATGATCAGTTCTTC
NA	15	TRBD2	TRBV6-6	TRBJ2-1	CANSLGGCSYNEQFF	TGTGCCAACAGCCTGGGGGGGTGCTCCTACAATGAGCAGTTCTTC
NA	13	NA	TRBV6-5	TRBJ1-5	CANSYAMGQPQHF	TGTGCCAACAGTTACGCAATGGGTCAGCCCCAGCATTTT
NA	12	NA	TRBV20-1	TRBJ2-2	CSASGQTGELFF	TGTAGTGCTAGTGGGCAGACCGGGGAGCTGTTTTTT
NA	15	TRBD1	TRBV10-3	TRBJ1-1	CAISGTGDSAAEVFF	TGTGCCATCAGCGGGACAGGGGATAGTGCAGCTGAAGTTTTCTTT
medium-sized	15	NA	TRBV20-1	TRBJ1-5	CSASREQGTNQPQHF	TGCAGTGCTAGTAGGGAGCAGGGCACCAATCAGCCCCAGCATTTT